This TCR beta chain was identified in a study of siplizumab effects on memory and regulatory T cells (dated by TCRdb to about 2019). Background for the entire study: The study looked at the effect of siplizumab, an anti-CD2 antibody, on alloreactive T-cell subsets in allogeneic mixed lymphocyte reactions made from human PBMCs. Overall study results and their limits: Sequences below about 10^-5 frequency were poorly captured, so only a minor fraction of alloreactive clones could be mapped to unstimulated subsets. Among mappable alloreactive CD4+ clones, the Treg-derived fraction averaged 68.8% with siplizumab versus about 27% in control reactions. No functional confirmation was obtained for the suppressive function of proliferating Tregs from siplizumab cultures. Greater diversity appeared to be present in unstimulated naive T cells than in memory T cells, and a substantial contribution to the alloresponse seemed to be made by naive cells. About 75-96% of proliferating CD4+ or CD8+ clones could not be given a naive or memory phenotype. Siplizumab significantly lowered the cumulative frequency of alloreactive sequences that could be traced to unstimulated CD4+ memory T cells.

The library was made by the immunoSEQ multiplex PCR assay. Some 9.9 x 10^4 TCR templates per sample were assayed by the deep sequencing platform. Genomic DNA extracted from sorted T cells was used for TCRbeta CDR3 sequencing. As for the authors' bioinformatics: Clonal analysis of TCRbeta CDR3 data was done in the R programming language. Unstimulated samples were compared with post-reaction CFSE-low samples to define alloreactive CD4+ and CD8+ clones. Regulatory or non-regulatory origin of alloreactive CD4+ clones was assigned by matching sequences to the sorted unstimulated Treg and non-Treg repertoires. TCRdb limited this immuneACCESS table to in-frame rearrangements with V and J called. A share of clones is missing; checked studies link under half to unresolved V genes, and the rest is unexplained. D and trimming were read from the DNA, whereas the V and J calls and clone size are those reported in that table. For this sample there are roughly 82,000 clones; about 91% appear just once. The top ten constitute 1.5% of the sample.

For this clone: What this receptor recognizes is not known. The sample holds no much larger clone one base away, and base qualities are not on file.

TCRbeta CDR3 sequencing was performed on sorted unstimulated T cells and on proliferating T cells recovered from mixed lymphocyte reactions. Fresh whole blood from around 11 HLA-typed healthy donors was used to isolate PBMCs. To map where alloreactive clones came from, CD4+ regulatory T cells in the unstimulated state were FACS-sorted. This TCR was sampled from a human donor in good health. The sequencing input was Tregs sorted from blood.

The CDR3 reads CASSLVIGTIYF. Here is the DNA: TGTGCCAGCAGCTTGGTTATTGGCACCATATATTTT. The rearrangement combines TRBV11-2 with TRBJ1-3, with the identity of the D gene unclear. Relative to germline, V is 3 bases shorter and J is 9 bases shorter, with 9 bases between their ends. The CDR3 goes from the cysteine to the phenylalanine over 12 residues. Just the 36-base CDR3 DNA is kept, in frame starting at base 1. Via the germline V gene, CDR1 is SGHAT and CDR2 FQNNGV. Here the CDR3 is joined to the reference TRBV11-2 and TRBJ1-3 genes, and the full variable domain is: EAGVAQSPRYKIIEKRQSVAFWCNPISGHATLYWYQQILGQGPKLLIQFQNNGVVDDSQLPKDRFSAERLKGVDSTLKIQPAKLEDSAVYLCASSLVIGTIYFGEGSWLTVV.